These T cell receptor beta chains were read from a single sample in a study of T cells in tuberculosis. Repertoires were generated with immunoSEQ multiplex PCR, while TCRdb's copy carries only in-frame clones and drops some. The sample carries about 43,000 clones, approximately 94% recorded once. Input material: PBMCs. These receptors all stem from a donor aged 5 to 30 with latent tuberculosis or without tuberculosis infection. Some clones in this sample may be carry-over from other donors' samples. Both conserved end residues are part of each CDR3. D genes are given only for firm matches. Rows may omit the clone size; those that give it use once, few, many or a size class.

j_call d_call v_call clone_size cdr3_aa cdr3_nt
TRBJ2-7 TRBD1 TRBV27 . CASTPSGGTGLSYEQYF TGTGCCAGCACCCCTTCTGGGGGGACAGGATTATCGTACGAGCAGTACTTC
TRBJ2-7 . TRBV10-3 . CAISPGGLYEQYF TGTGCCATCAGTCCCGGGGGGCTCTACGAGCAGTACTTC
TRBJ2-3 . TRBV30 . CAWIPGYTDTQYF TGTGCCTGGATTCCCGGGTACACAGATACGCAGTATTTT
TRBJ2-2 . TRBV2 . CASKEGGLAELTGELFF TGTGCCAGCAAGGAGGGGGGGCTAGCGGAGTTGACCGGGGAGCTGTTTTTT
TRBJ2-1 . TRBV7-3 . CASSSAAGLNEQFF TGTGCCAGCAGCTCAGCGGCGGGTCTGAATGAGCAGTTCTTC
TRBJ1-3 TRBD1 TRBV27 . CASSLTGDRSGNTIYF TGTGCCAGCAGTTTGACAGGGGACCGCTCTGGAAACACCATATATTTT
TRBJ2-7 TRBD2 TRBV19 . CASSRQRDLSYEQYF TGTGCCAGTAGTAGGCAGCGGGACCTCTCCTACGAGCAGTACTTC
TRBJ2-1 TRBD2 TRBV7-3 . CASSPQGLAGGRGNEQFF TGTGCCAGCAGCCCACAGGGACTAGCGGGAGGCAGGGGCAATGAGCAGTTCTTC
TRBJ1-2 TRBD1 TRBV4-1 . CASSLFGQGALGYTF TGCGCCAGCAGCCTTTTTGGACAGGGGGCCTTAGGCTACACCTTC
TRBJ2-2 . TRBV7-2 . CASSDWTAHTGELFF TGTGCCAGCAGCGATTGGACAGCGCACACCGGGGAGCTGTTTTTT
TRBJ2-7 . TRBV19 . CASSTRPYEQYF TGTGCCAGTAGTACCCGTCCCTACGAGCAGTACTTC
TRBJ2-7 TRBD2 TRBV18 . CASSPLRESISYEQYF TGTGCCAGCTCACCACTGCGGGAGAGTATCTCCTACGAGCAGTACTTC
TRBJ1-2 . TRBV19 . CASRSDSLSHGYTF TGTGCCAGTAGGTCGGACAGTTTATCCCATGGCTACACCTTC
TRBJ2-1 TRBD2 TRBV7-8 . CASSPPGLAGGGLYNEQFF TGTGCCAGCAGCCCTCCGGGACTAGCGGGAGGGGGGCTCTACAATGAGCAGTTCTTC
TRBJ2-7 . TRBV9 . CASSADLAYRGGEQYF TGTGCCAGCAGCGCCGACCTCGCCTACAGGGGGGGCGAGCAGTACTTC
TRBJ1-2 . TRBV19 . CASSSGGYYGYTF TGTGCCAGTAGCTCTGGGGGCTACTATGGCTACACCTTC
TRBJ2-7 . TRBV15 . CATSRGDSISYEQYF TGTGCCACCAGCAGAGGGGACTCGATCTCCTACGAGCAGTACTTC
TRBJ2-5 . TRBV28 . CASSLIQETQYF TGTGCCAGCAGCCTTATTCAAGAGACCCAGTACTTC
TRBJ2-7 TRBD1 TRBV28 . CASSLYRDRPGWEQYF TGTGCCAGCAGTTTATACAGGGACAGACCCGGTTGGGAGCAGTACTTC
TRBJ2-7 TRBD2 TRBV25-1 . CASSVLGTSGYEQYF TGTGCCAGCAGTGTGCTAGGTACTAGCGGCTACGAGCAGTACTTC
TRBJ2-1 . TRBV18 . CASSPGLEGSNEQFF TGTGCCAGCTCACCGGGGTTGGAGGGTTCAAATGAGCAGTTCTTC
TRBJ2-5 TRBD1 TRBV5-4 . CASSPGQQETQYF TGTGCCAGCAGCCCGGGACAGCAAGAGACCCAGTACTTC
TRBJ2-5 TRBD2 TRBV2 . CASSEALLAGIQETQYF TGTGCCAGCAGTGAAGCGCTTTTAGCGGGAATCCAAGAGACCCAGTACTTC
TRBJ2-1 TRBD2 TRBV28 . CASSLAGGPHEQFF TGTGCCAGCAGTTTGGCGGGAGGGCCCCATGAGCAGTTCTTC
TRBJ2-3 TRBD2 TRBV5-4 . CASSFTSGWSSDTQYF TGTGCCAGCAGCTTCACTAGCGGGTGGTCCTCAGATACGCAGTATTTT
TRBJ1-2 . TRBV6-6 . CASSYPRGTLEDGYTF TGTGCCAGCAGTTACCCCAGGGGAACCCTGGAAGATGGCTACACCTTC
TRBJ2-1 TRBD2 TRBV15 once CATSRDGTSGRNEQFF TGTGCCACCAGCAGAGATGGGACTAGCGGGAGAAATGAGCAGTTCTTC
TRBJ2-7 . TRBV28 . CASSRVDGSSYEQYF TGTGCCAGCAGCCGCGTAGATGGGAGTTCCTACGAGCAGTACTTC